Each of the 18 T cell receptor beta chains below was sequenced from the same sample in a study of blood T cells in healthy people across ages. Primers used in a second PCR of roughly 6 to 12 cycles were a sample-barcoded 5' primer and a J-beta primer mix. TCRdb reprocessed the 5' RACE reads via MiXCR and lists one record per CDR3 protein. The top ten hold about 11% of the sample, which has fewer than 2,000,000 distinct CDR3 sequences, about 35% seen once. Sequencing input: blood. The receptors here all came from a woman aged 25-40 years in good health.

This clonotype was counted between two and nine times. The chain has TRBV24-1 and TRBJ2-5; D not certain. Germline lookup yields CDR1 KGHDR and CDR2 SFDVKD. CDR3 length equals 12 residues. Between the trimmed V and J ends, which lost 9 bases and 2 bases, there was a span of 9 bases. The CDR3 coding sequence is TGTGCCACCCTCGGACGGCAAGAGACCCAGTACTTC. Translated: CATLGRQETQYF.

This clonotype was seen many times. CDR3 DNA: TGTGCCATCAGTGAAGGGGGAGATACGCAGTATTTT. Its protein product is CAISEGGDTQYF. V usage is TRBV10-3 and J usage is TRBJ2-3; weak D call: TRBD1 (6 bases). With 3 bases removed from V and 5 bases from J, the gap between germline ends came to 6 bases. Germline values: CDR1 ENHRY, CDR2 SYGVKD. The CDR3 extends over 12 amino acids.

The V call is TRBV27, the J call TRBJ2-1, with TRBD2 matching 13 bases. The CDR3 contains 19 residues. The ends lost 8 bases at V and 8 bases at J; junction bases unmatched: 21. Germline CDR1 and CDR2: MNHEY and SMNVEV (reference sequence). This chain's CDR3 is CASVRQGLTGLAGAHEQFF. The CDR3 DNA reads as TGTGCCAGCGTCAGACAGGGACTCACCGGACTAGCGGGAGCCCATGAGCAGTTCTTC.

V usage is TRBV12-3 or TRBV12-4 and J usage is TRBJ2-5; D gene ambiguous. Trimming removed 6 bases from V and 2 bases from J, with 13 bases in between. There are 14 residues in the CDR3. The DNA for the CDR3 is TGTGCCAGCAGCTTCAGGTCCCCGCAAGAGACCCAGTACTTC. Its translation: CASSFRSPQETQYF.

This clonotype showed up just a few times. The rearrangement joins TRBV5-1 to TRBJ2-2; D ambiguous. The V gene lost 0 bases and the J gene lost 3 bases, with 12 bases spanning the gap. The V gene's germline CDR1 is SGHRS and CDR2 YFSETQ. The CDR3 is made up of 16 amino acids. The CDR3 sequence is CASSLVQVRDTGELFF. DNA for the CDR3: TGCGCCAGCAGCTTGGTCCAGGTCCGGGACACCGGGGAGCTGTTTTTT.

This sequence joins TRBV4-2 and TRBJ2-3, with 7 bases that match TRBD2. Germline-derived CDR1 and CDR2 are LGHNA and YNFKEQ. V dropped 3 bases and J dropped 2; count of bases not matched to a gene: 11. The CDR3 sequence is 17 residues long. This CDR3 reads CASSHDVGGTHTDTQYF. The CDR3 nucleotides are TGTGCCAGCAGCCATGATGTGGGGGGGACGCACACAGATACGCAGTATTTT.

Regarding this clonotype: A much bigger clone sits one base away, suggesting this may be a read error. V is TRBV11-2 and J is TRBJ2-3; possible D gene TRBD1, 6 bases. This CDR3 comprises 13 residues. Trimming stripped 2 bases from V and 4 bases from J, with 7 bases between. Germline-derived CDR1 and CDR2 are SGHAT and FQNNGV. CDR3 DNA sequence: TGTGCCAGCAGCTTATACAGGGCAGATACGCAGTATTTT. It yields the protein CASSLYRADTQYF.

V is TRBV7-2 and J is TRBJ1-1; possible D gene TRBD1, 6 bases. CDR3 length equals 13 residues. From germline, CDR1 is SGHTA and CDR2 FQGNSA. Trimming cost V 5 bases and J 10 bases, with 17 bases left between them. CDR3 sequence: CASSQGKGGRAFF. The CDR3 DNA reads TGTGCCAGCAGCCAGGGGAAGGGGGGTAGAGCTTTCTTT.

The V gene is TRBV7-9, the J gene TRBJ2-5; weak D call: TRBD2 (7 bases). CDR1 and CDR2 from the germline V gene are SEHNR and FQNEAQ (reference sequence). V was pared by 5 bases and J by 4 bases, with 29 bases between. The CDR3 extends over 19 amino acids. CDR3 sequence (DNA): TGTGCCAGCAGCGCGCGCCTGTTAGTGGGGGGGCCTTTTGGAGAGACCCAGTACTTC. It codes for CASSARLLVGGPFGETQYF.

This clonotype has more than one count but fewer than ten. V is TRBV6-4 and J is TRBJ2-3; tentatively, D is TRBD1 (6 bases). The germline gives CDR1 MRHNA, CDR2 SNTAGT. V lost 6 bases and J 9 bases, leaving 10 bases between the germline ends. The CDR3 spans 11 residues. CDR3 loop: CASSDRTTQYF. In DNA, the CDR3 is TGTGCCAGCAGCGACAGGACGACGCAGTATTTT.

The chain combines TRBV7-2 with TRBJ2-1; 9 nucleotides agree with TRBD2. Losses at the gene ends were 2 bases for V and 15 bases for J; bases not matched to a gene: 11. CDR3 length: 14 residues. Germline V CDR1 and CDR2: SGHTA, FQGNSA. CDR3: CASSLFDSGGVRFF. The CDR3 DNA follows: TGTGCCAGCAGCTTATTCGATAGCGGGGGCGTCCGGTTCTTC.

The chain links TRBV3-1 to TRBJ2-3; TRBD2 matches 8 bases. This CDR3 is 16 amino acids long. Losses at the gene ends were 4 bases for V and 7 bases for J; bases not matched to a gene: 13. Germline loops: CDR1 LGHDT, CDR2 YNNKEL (reference sequence). The CDR3 nucleotides are TGTGCCAGCAGCCTGCACCCAAGCGGGAGTCCATATACGCAGTATTTT. This codes for CASSLHPSGSPYTQYF.

The sample holds one count of this clonotype. CDR3 in DNA: TGTGCCTGGAGTGTACTAGGTGGGGGCGGCTACACCTTC. Residues: CAWSVLGGGGYTF. The chain recombines TRBV30 with TRBJ1-2, with D perhaps TRBD1 (6 bases). Germline CDR1 GTSNPN, CDR2 SVGIG (reference sequence). V lost 0 bases and J 8 bases, leaving 13 bases between the germline ends. This CDR3 is built from 13 residues.

This chain links TRBV27 with TRBJ2-2; D remains unclear. Germline CDR1 and CDR2: MNHEY and SMNVEV (reference sequence). The CDR3 runs 14 residues. V dropped 9 bases and J dropped 1 base, with 12 bases sitting between them. Here the CDR3 reads CASRPPLNTGELFF. In DNA, the CDR3 is TGTGCCAGTCGTCCCCCTCTGAACACCGGGGAGCTGTTTTTT.

The sample holds a few counts of this clonotype. The rearrangement links TRBV20-1 to TRBJ2-3; 12 bases are shared with TRBD2. The CDR3 is 15 amino acids. Germline lookup yields CDR1 DFQATT and CDR2 SNEGSKA (reference sequence). V lost 6 bases and J lost 6; bases outside the gene matches: 10. CDR3 residues: CSASRSSGRGDTQYF. DNA of the CDR3: TGCAGTGCCTCGCGTTCTAGCGGGAGGGGTGATACGCAGTATTTT.

This clonotype has a handful of counts. The V and J genes are TRBV3-1 and TRBJ2-1; D not certain. V lost 4 bases to trimming and J lost 5 bases, with 12 bases between them. The CDR3 extends over 14 amino acids. Germline values: CDR1 LGHDT, CDR2 YNNKEL (reference sequence). In DNA form, the CDR3 reads TGTGCCAGCAGCCCCTTTGGCGTACACAATGAGCAGTTCTTC. Its translation is CASSPFGVHNEQFF.

This clonotype was counted once. The gene calls are TRBV12-3 or TRBV12-4 and TRBJ2-3; the D gene is possibly TRBD2 (7 bases). The CDR3 loop spans 16 amino acids. Between the trimmed V and J ends, which lost 3 bases and 4 bases, there was a span of 17 bases. In nucleotides, the CDR3 is TGTGCCAGCAGTTTGATTCAGGGCGGGGGCCCAGATACGCAGTATTTT. Protein product: CASSLIQGGGPDTQYF.

V usage is TRBV7-3 and J usage is TRBJ2-5, with a possible D match to TRBD1 (6 bases). Trimming shortened V by 6 bases and J by 3 bases, and 17 bases separated the two germline ends. CDR1 and CDR2 from the germline V gene are SGHTA and FQGTGA. CDR3 size: 15 residues. The CDR3 loop reads CASRPTGTREETQYF. The CDR3, as DNA: TGTGCCAGCAGGCCAACCGGGACAAGGGAAGAGACCCAGTACTTC.